Listed below are T cell receptor beta chains from one sample, sequenced in a study of OX40 agonist ivuxolimab in advanced cancers. Some clones are missing from TCRdb's copy, which holds only in-frame ones; the method was immunoSEQ multiplex PCR. The sample yields tens of thousands of clones, 90% seen once. The sequencing used CD4+ or CD8+ T cells sorted from blood, collected in a trial of the OX40 agonist ivuxolimab. All receptors come from an adult with an advanced solid tumor such as melanoma, head and neck, liver or kidney cancer. CDR3s include the opening cysteine and the closing phenylalanine or tryptophan. A D gene is named only where the DNA matches it firmly.

D: TRBD1; J: TRBJ1-4; V: TRBV5-1; length: 17; CDR3: CASSSRGDRGPTEKLFF; DNA: TGCGCCAGCAGCTCTAGAGGGGACAGGGGGCCGACTGAAAAACTGTTTTTT
D: TRBD1; J: TRBJ2-7; V: TRBV2; length: 13; CDR3: CASTGTGPYEQYF; DNA: TGTGCCAGCACGGGGACAGGCCCCTACGAGCAGTACTTC
D: TRBD2; J: TRBJ2-1; V: TRBV5-5; length: 15; CDR3: CASSLLAGAYNEQFF; DNA: TGTGCCAGCAGCTTGCTAGCGGGAGCCTACAATGAGCAGTTCTTC
D: NA; J: TRBJ2-5; V: TRBV20-1; length: 11; CDR3: CSPKGRETQYF; DNA: TGCTCCCCCAAGGGTCGTGAGACCCAGTACTTC
D: NA; J: TRBJ1-2; V: TRBV10-2; length: 12; CDR3: CASSDGNYGYTF; DNA: TGCGCCAGCTCGGACGGGAACTATGGCTACACCTTC
D: TRBD1; J: TRBJ1-4; V: TRBV5-6; length: 14; CDR3: CASSLTGGPEKLFF; DNA: TGTGCCAGCAGCTTGACAGGGGGCCCTGAAAAACTGTTTTTT
D: NA; J: TRBJ2-1; V: TRBV7-9; length: 11; CDR3: CASSRNNEQFF; DNA: TGTGCCAGCAGCCGTAACAATGAGCAGTTCTTC
D: NA; J: TRBJ2-5; V: TRBV7-9; length: 13; CDR3: CASSYSGEETQYF; DNA: TGTGCCAGCAGCTACTCGGGGGAAGAGACCCAGTACTTC
D: NA; J: TRBJ2-5; V: TRBV7-3; length: 16; CDR3: CASSSSGTSLGETQYF; DNA: TGTGCCAGCAGCTCCTCCGGGACGTCTTTGGGCGAGACCCAGTACTTC
D: NA; J: TRBJ2-5; V: TRBV5-1; length: 16; CDR3: CASSLRNSWTQETQYF; DNA: TGCGCCAGCAGCTTGCGTAACTCGTGGACTCAAGAGACCCAGTACTTC
D: NA; J: TRBJ2-7; V: TRBV27; length: 15; CDR3: CASKAGQGTFHEQYF; DNA: TGTGCCAGCAAGGCGGGGCAGGGAACTTTCCACGAGCAGTACTTC
D: NA; J: TRBJ2-5; V: TRBV19; length: 14; CDR3: CASSMDSAWGTQYF; DNA: TGTGCCAGTAGTATGGACAGCGCCTGGGGGACCCAGTACTTC
D: NA; J: TRBJ1-2; V: TRBV6-6; length: 12; CDR3: CASSQGNYGYTF; DNA: TGTGCCAGCAGTCAGGGGAACTATGGCTACACCTTC
D: NA; J: TRBJ2-1; V: TRBV7-2; length: 16; CDR3: CASSLAVSSSYNEQFF; DNA: TGTGCCAGCAGCTTAGCGGTTAGCAGCTCCTACAATGAGCAGTTCTTC
D: NA; J: TRBJ1-1; V: TRBV10-3; length: 15; CDR3: CAIGGGIGDRTEAFF; DNA: TGTGCCATCGGCGGTGGCATAGGCGACAGGACCGAAGCTTTCTTT
D: TRBD2; J: TRBJ2-2; V: TRBV2; length: 15; CDR3: CASRLSGGPTGELFF; DNA: TGTGCCAGCAGACTTAGCGGGGGACCCACCGGGGAGCTGTTTTTT
D: TRBD1; J: TRBJ2-7; V: TRBV28; length: 15; CDR3: CASSLVQTGSDEQYF; DNA: TGTGCCAGCAGTTTAGTCCAGACAGGGTCCGACGAGCAGTACTTC
D: NA; J: TRBJ2-6; V: TRBV5-8; length: 18; CDR3: CASSLSPYRVSGANVLTF; DNA: TGTGCCAGCAGCTTGTCCCCTTACAGGGTCTCTGGGGCCAACGTCCTGACTTTC
D: TRBD1; J: TRBJ2-1; V: TRBV7-3; length: 14; CDR3: CASSLGTGGNEQFF; DNA: TGTGCCAGCAGCTTAGGGACAGGGGGCAATGAGCAGTTCTTC